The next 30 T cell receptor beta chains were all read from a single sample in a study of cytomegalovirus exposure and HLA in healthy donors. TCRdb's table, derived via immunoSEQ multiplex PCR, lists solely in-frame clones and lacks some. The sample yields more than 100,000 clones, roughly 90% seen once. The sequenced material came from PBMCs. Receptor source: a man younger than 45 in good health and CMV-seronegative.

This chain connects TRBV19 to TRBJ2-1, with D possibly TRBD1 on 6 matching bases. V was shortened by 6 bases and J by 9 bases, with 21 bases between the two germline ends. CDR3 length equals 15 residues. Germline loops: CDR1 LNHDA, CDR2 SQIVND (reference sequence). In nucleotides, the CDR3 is TGTGCCAGTAGGACACAGGGAGAATATCCGATTGAGCAGTTCTTC. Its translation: CASRTQGEYPIEQFF.

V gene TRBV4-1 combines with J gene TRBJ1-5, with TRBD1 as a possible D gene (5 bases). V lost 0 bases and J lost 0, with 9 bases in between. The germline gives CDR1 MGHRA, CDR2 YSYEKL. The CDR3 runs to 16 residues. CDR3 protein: CASSQDGQFSNQPQHF. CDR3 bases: TGCGCCAGCAGCCAAGATGGACAATTTAGCAATCAGCCCCAGCATTTT.

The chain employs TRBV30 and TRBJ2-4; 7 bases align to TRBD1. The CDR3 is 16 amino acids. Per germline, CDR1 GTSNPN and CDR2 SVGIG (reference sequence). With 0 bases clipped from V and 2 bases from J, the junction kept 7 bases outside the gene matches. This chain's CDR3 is CAWSVGDSRTKNIQYF. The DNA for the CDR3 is TGTGCCTGGAGTGTAGGGGACAGTAGGACCAAAAACATTCAGTACTTC. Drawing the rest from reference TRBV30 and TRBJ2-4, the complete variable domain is SQTIHQWPATLVQPVGSPLSLECTVEGTSNPNLYWYRQAAGRGLQLLFYSVGIGQISSEVPQNLSASRPQDRQFILSSKKLLLSDSGFYLCAWSVGDSRTKNIQYFGAGTRLSVL.

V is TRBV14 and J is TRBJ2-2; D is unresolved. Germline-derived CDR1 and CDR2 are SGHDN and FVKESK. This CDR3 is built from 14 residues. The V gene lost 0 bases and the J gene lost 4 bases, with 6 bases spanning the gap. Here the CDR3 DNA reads TGTGCCAGCAGCCAAGATCGTTTCACCGGGGAGCTGTTTTTT. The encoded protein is CASSQDRFTGELFF. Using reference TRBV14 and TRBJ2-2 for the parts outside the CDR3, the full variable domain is EAGVTQFPSHSVIEKGQTVTLRCDPISGHDNLYWYRRVMGKEIKFLLHFVKESKQDESGMPNNRFLAERTGGTYSTLKVQPAELEDSGVYFCASSQDRFTGELFFGEGSRLTVL.

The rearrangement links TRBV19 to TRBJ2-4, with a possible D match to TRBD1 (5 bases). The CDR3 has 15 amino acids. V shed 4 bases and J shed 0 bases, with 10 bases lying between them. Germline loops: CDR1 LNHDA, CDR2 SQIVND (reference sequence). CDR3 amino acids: CASSTVGLAKNIQYF. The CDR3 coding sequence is TGTGCCAGTAGTACCGTGGGGCTAGCCAAAAACATTCAGTACTTC.

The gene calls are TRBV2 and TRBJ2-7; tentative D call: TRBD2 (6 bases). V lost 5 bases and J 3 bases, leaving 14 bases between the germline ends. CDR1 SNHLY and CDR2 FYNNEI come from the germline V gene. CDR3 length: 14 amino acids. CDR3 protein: CASSRGEVFYEQYF. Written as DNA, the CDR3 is TGTGCCAGCAGTCGCGGGGAGGTATTCTACGAGCAGTACTTC.

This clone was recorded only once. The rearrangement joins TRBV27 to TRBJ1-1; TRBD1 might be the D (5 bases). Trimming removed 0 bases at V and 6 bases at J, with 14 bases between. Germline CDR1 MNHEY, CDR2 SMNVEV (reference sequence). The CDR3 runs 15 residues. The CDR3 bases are TGTGCCAGCAGTTTATCTGGCAGGGCAGGGTCTGAAGCTTTCTTT. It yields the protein CASSLSGRAGSEAFF.

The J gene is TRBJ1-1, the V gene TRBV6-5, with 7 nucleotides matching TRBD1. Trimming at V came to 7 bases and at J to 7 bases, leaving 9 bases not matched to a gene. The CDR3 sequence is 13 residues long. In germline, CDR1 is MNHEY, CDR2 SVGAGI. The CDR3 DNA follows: TGTGCCAGCACTACCGGACAGGAGGTTGAAGCTTTCTTT. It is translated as CASTTGQEVEAFF.

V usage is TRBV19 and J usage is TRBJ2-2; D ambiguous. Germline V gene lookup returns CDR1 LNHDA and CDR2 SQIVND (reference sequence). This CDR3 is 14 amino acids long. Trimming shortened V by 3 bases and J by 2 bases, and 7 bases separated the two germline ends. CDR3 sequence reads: CASSIETNTGELFF. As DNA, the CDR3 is TGTGCCAGTAGTATCGAAACTAACACCGGGGAGCTGTTTTTT.

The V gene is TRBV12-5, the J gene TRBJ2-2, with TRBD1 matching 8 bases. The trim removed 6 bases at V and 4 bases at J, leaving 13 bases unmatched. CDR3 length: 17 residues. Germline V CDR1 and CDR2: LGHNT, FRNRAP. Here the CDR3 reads CASGQSYGQGPTGELFF. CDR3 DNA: TGTGCTAGTGGACAAAGCTATGGACAGGGACCCACCGGGGAGCTGTTTTTT.

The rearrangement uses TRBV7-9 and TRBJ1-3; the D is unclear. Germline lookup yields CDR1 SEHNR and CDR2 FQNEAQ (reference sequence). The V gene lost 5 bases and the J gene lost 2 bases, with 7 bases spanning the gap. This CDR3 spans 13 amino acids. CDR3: CASSQNTGNTIYF. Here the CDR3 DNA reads TGTGCCAGCAGCCAGAATACTGGAAACACCATATATTTT.

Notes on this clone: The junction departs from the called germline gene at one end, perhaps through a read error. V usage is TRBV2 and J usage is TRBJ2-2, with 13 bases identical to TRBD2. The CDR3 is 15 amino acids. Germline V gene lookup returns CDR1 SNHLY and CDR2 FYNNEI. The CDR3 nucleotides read TGTGCCAGCTGTGAAACTAGCGGGAGGGCCGGGGAGCTGTTTTTT. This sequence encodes CASCETSGRAGELFF.

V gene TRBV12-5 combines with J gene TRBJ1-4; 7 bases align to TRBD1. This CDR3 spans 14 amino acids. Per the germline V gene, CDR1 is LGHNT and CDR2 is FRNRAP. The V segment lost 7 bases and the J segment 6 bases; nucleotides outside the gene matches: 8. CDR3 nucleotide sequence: TGTGCTAGTGCCTCGAGCAGGGGGTATGAAAAACTGTTTTTT. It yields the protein CASASSRGYEKLFF. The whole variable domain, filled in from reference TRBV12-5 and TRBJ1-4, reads DARVTQTPRHKVTEMGQEVTMRCQPILGHNTVFWYRQTMMQGLELLAYFRNRAPLDDSGMPKDRFSAEMPDATLATLKIQPSEPRDSAVYFCASASSRGYEKLFFGSGTQLSVL.

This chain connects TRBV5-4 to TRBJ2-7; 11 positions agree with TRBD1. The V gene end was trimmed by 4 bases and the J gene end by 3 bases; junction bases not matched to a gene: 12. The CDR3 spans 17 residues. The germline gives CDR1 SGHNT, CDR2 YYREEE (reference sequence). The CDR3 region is CASSGRDRGSLRYEQYF. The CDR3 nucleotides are TGTGCCAGCAGCGGCCGGGACAGGGGGTCATTGCGCTACGAGCAGTACTTC.

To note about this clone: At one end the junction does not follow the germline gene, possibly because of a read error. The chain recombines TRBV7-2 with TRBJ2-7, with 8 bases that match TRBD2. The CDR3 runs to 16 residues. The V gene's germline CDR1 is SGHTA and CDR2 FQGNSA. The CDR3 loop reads CASSLETGGSSYEQYF. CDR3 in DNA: TGTGCCAGCAGTTTAGAAACGGGAGGGAGCTCCTACGAGCAGTACTTC. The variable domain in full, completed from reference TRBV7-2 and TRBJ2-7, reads GAGVSQSPSNKVTEKGKDVELRCDPISGHTALYWYRQSLGQGLEFLIYFQGNSAPDKSGLPSDRFSAERTGGSVSTLTIQRTQQEDSAVYLCASSLETGGSSYEQYFGPGTRLTVT.

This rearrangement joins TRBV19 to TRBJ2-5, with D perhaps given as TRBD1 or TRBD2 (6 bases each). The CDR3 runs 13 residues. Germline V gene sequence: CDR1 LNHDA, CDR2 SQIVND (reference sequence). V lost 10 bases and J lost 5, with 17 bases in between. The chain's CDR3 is CATRGARWETQYF. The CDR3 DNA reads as TGTGCCACTAGGGGGGCGCGATGGGAGACCCAGTACTTC.

The CDR3 loop is CASSPPGLVVDTQYF. In DNA form, the CDR3 reads TGTGCCAGCAGCCCGCCGGGACTAGTAGTCGATACGCAGTATTTT. The rearrangement joins TRBV7-9 to TRBJ2-3, with 8 bases that match TRBD2. V lost 5 bases and J lost 6; bases outside the gene matches: 10. Per the germline V gene, CDR1 is SEHNR and CDR2 is FQNEAQ (reference sequence). The CDR3 is made up of 15 amino acids.

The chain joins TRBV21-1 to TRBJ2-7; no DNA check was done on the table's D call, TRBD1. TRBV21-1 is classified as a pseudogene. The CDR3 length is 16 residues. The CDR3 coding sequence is TGTGCCAGCAGCAAAGCTCAGGCACCCGAACCCTACGAGCAGTACTTC. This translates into CASSKAQAPEPYEQYF.

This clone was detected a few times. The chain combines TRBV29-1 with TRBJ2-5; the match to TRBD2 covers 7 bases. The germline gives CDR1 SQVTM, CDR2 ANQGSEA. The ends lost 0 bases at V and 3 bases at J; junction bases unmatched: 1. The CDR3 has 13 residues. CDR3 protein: CSVEEGREETQYF. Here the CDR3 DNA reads TGCAGCGTTGAAGAGGGGAGGGAAGAGACCCAGTACTTC.

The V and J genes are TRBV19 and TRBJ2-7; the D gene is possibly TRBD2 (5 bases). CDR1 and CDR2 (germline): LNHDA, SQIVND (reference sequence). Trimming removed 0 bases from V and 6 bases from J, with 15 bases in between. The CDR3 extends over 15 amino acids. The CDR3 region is CASSIDLGEGLEQYF. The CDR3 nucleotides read TGTGCCAGTAGTATAGATCTCGGCGAGGGCCTCGAGCAGTACTTC.

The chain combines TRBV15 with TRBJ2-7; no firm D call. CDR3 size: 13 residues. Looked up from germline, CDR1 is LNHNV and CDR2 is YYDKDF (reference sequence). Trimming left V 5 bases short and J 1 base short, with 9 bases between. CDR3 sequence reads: CATSLQTSYEQYF. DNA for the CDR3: TGTGCCACCAGCCTACAGACGTCCTACGAGCAGTACTTC.

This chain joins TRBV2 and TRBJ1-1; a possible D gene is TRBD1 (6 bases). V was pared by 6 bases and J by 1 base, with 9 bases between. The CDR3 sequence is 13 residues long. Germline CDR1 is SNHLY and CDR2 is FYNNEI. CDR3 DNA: TGTGCCAGCAGGGTGGGACAGAACACTGAAGCTTTCTTT. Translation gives CASRVGQNTEAFF.

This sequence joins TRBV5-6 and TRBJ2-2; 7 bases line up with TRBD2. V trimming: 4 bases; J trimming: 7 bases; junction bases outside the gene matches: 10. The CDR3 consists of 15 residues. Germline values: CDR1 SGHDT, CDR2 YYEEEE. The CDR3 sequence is CASSPGGGVRGELFF. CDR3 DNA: TGTGCCAGCAGCCCGGGGGGTGGAGTTCGCGGGGAGCTGTTTTTT.

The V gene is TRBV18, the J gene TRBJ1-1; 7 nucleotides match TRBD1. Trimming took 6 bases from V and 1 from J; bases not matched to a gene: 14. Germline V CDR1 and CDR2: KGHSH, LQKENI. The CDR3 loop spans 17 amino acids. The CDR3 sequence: CASSSLEMTGPNTEAFF. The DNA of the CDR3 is TGTGCCAGCTCCTCCTTAGAGATGACAGGGCCGAACACTGAAGCTTTCTTT.

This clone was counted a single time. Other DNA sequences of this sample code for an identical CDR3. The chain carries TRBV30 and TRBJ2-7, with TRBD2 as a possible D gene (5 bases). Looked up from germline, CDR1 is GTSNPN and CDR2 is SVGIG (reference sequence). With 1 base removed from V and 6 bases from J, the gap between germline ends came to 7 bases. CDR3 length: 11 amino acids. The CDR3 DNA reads TGTGCCTGGAGTGGGGGAGCCGAGCAGTACTTC. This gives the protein CAWSGGAEQYF.

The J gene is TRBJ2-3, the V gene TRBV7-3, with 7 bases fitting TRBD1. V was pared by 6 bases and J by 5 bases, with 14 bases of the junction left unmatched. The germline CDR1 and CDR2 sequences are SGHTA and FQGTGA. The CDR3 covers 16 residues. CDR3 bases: TGTGCCAGCAGTCTACTAAACAGGGGCGCGGGAGATACGCAGTATTTT. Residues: CASSLLNRGAGDTQYF. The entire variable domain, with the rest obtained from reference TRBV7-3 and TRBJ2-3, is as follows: GAGVSQTPSNKVTEKGKYVELRCDPISGHTALYWYRQSLGQGPEFLIYFQGTGAADDSGLPNDRFFAVRPEGSVSTLKIQRTERGDSAVYLCASSLLNRGAGDTQYFGPGTRLTVL.

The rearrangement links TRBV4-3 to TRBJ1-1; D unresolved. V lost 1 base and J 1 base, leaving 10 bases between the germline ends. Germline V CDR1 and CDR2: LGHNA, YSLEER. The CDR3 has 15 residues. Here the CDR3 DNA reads TGCGCCAGCAGCCAAGCTACGGTAGCGAACACTGAAGCTTTCTTT. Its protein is CASSQATVANTEAFF.

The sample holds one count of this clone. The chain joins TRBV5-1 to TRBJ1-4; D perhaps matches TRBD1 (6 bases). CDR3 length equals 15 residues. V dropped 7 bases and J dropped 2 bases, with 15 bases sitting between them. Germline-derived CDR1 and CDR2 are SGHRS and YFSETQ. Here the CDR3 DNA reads TGCGCCAGCGGGGGAACAGGGCGGACTAATGAAAAACTGTTTTTT. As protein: CASGGTGRTNEKLFF. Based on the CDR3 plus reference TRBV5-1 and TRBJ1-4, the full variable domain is KAGVTQTPRYLIKTRGQQVTLSCSPISGHRSVSWYQQTPGQGLQFLFEYFSETQRNKGNFPGRFSGRQFSNSRSEMNVSTLELGDSALYLCASGGTGRTNEKLFFGSGTQLSVL.

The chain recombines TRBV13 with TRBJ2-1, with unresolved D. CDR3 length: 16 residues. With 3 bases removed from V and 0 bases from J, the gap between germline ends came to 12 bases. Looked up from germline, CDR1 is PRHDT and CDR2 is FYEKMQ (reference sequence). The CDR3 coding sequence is TGTGCCAGCAGCTTGGGCTCCGCCGGCTCCTACAATGAGCAGTTCTTC. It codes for CASSLGSAGSYNEQFF.

CDR3 nucleotide sequence: TGTGCCTGGGACTACGCGGGGGGCGGCCACGAGCAGTACTTC. It is translated as CAWDYAGGGHEQYF. The chain joins TRBV30 to TRBJ2-7; 8 nucleotides line up with TRBD2. CDR1 and CDR2 (germline): GTSNPN, SVGIG (reference sequence). There are 14 residues in the CDR3. V trimming: 5 bases; J trimming: 5 bases; junction bases outside the gene matches: 11.